This record looks at one T cell receptor (beta chain) sequence and its context. The antigen it binds to is not known. The sample holds no much larger clone one base away, and base qualities are not on file. Another Seattle source contributed samples from volunteer blood donors who had recovered from COVID-19. Collaborating institutions collected whole blood in K2EDTA tubes following their own protocols. For TCRbeta analysis, collaborators shipped samples as frozen whole blood, isolated PBMCs, or DNA extracted from either of those sample types. CDR1 and CDR2 are drawn from the germline V gene: SGHTA, FQGNSA. The trim is 5 bases for V and 4 bases for J, with a gap of 14 bases between the germline ends. From the cysteine through the phenylalanine, the CDR3 covers 14 amino acids. The read is trimmed to its CDR3 DNA, 42 bases read in frame from base 1. The record originates from a study of blood T cell repertoires in COVID-19 (dated by TCRdb to the early 2020s). Regarding the research as a whole: The collaborator samples originated in the United States, Italy and Spain and spanned the acute and convalescent phases of COVID-19. The material from the prospective study consisted of cDNA or gDNA derived from T cells, B-cell-depleted T cells, or PBMCs. Deeply sampled blood TCRbeta repertoires from subjects exposed to, actively infected with, or recovered from COVID-19 were included in the dataset. The repertoires were released in a freely available public database intended as a resource for research on the immune response to SARS-CoV-2. Samples came from the ongoing ImmuneRACE study (first 160 participants) plus 1,254 subjects from 6 global collaborators. A de-identified subject ID, COVID-19 status, age in years and sex were almost always included in the sample metadata. Where available, HLA class I and class II types were obtained from metadata supplied by the sample provider rather than from assay-based typing.

TCRbeta CDR3 regions were amplified from genomic DNA by means of the immunoSEQ Assay, a bias-controlled multiplex PCR. Per the original workflow: The number of nucleated cells in each sample was estimated by amplification of reference gene primers within the assay. Sequence reads were collapsed and filtered to measure the absolute abundance of every unique TCRbeta CDR3 rearrangement. For each sample, productive Simpson clonality was calculated as the square root of Simpson's diversity index across productive rearrangements. The clones in this table, taken by TCRdb from immuneACCESS, are in-frame only. Not every clone is retained; where verified, under half of the shortfall comes from an unresolved V gene, and the cause of the rest is unknown. V and J calls and clone size are as listed in that table; D and trimming were resolved from the DNA. The sample contains roughly 150,000 clones, around 80% of them found a single time. Roughly 18% of the sample is held by the ten biggest clonotypes.

What the research found in general, with its limitations: Clinical and demographic metadata were provided uncurated, with the amount varying by source and participant.

The sequenced sample consisted of peripheral blood. The V and J segments used are TRBV7-2 and TRBJ1-1; TRBD1 is perhaps the D gene, given 5 matching bases. The receptor was isolated from a woman aged 70-85 years who had recovered from COVID-19. The CDR3 reads CASSPRSGGTEAFF. DNA sequence: TGTGCCAGCAGCCCCCGGTCGGGGGGCACTGAAGCTTTCTTT.